This T cell receptor (beta chain) was sequenced for a study of cytomegalovirus exposure and HLA in healthy donors. The CDR3 is 16 amino acids. The J segment lost 4 bases and the V segment lost 2 bases, leaving 9 bases of the junction unmatched. The germline CDR1 and CDR2 sequences are SGHKS and YYEKEE (reference sequence). This clone was recorded a few times. The PCR contained 60 Vbeta and 13 Jbeta primers. Assay: immunoSEQ multiplex PCR; the TCRdb copy retains only in-frame clones and omits some. The table shows 130,000 to 150,000 clones, with about three quarters occurring only once. The sequenced sample was PBMCs. The chain uses TRBV5-5 and TRBJ2-7; 10 bases are shared with TRBD1. The TCR comes from a human donor in good health. CDR3 sequence (DNA): TGTGCCAGCAGCTTCCCCGGGACAGGGGACCCATACGAGCAGTACTTC. It specifies CASSFPGTGDPYEQYF.